These 6 T cell receptor beta chains share one sample of origin, sequenced in a study of monozygotic twins with inflammatory bowel disease. Each CDR3 protein gets one entry in TCRdb, which reprocessed the 5' RACE reads and gives no DNA. The repertoire table contains more than 300,000 distinct CDR3 sequences. Sequenced input: blood. Receptors were obtained from a human donor with ulcerative colitis or Crohn's disease, or a healthy co-twin of an affected twin (not recorded which).

V usage is TRBV6-5 and J usage is TRBJ2-7. CDR3 length: 15 amino acids. CDR1 and CDR2 (germline): MNHEY, SVGAGI. The CDR3 spells CASSYSVDSSYEQYF.

The chain employs TRBV7-2 and TRBJ1-5; TCRdb indicates TRBD1, and absent DNA this call remains unverified. CDR1 and CDR2 (germline): SGHTA, FQGNSA. The CDR3 length is 15 residues. CDR3 loop: CASSLNRDSNQPQHF.

The genes are TRBV5-1 and TRBJ1-2. Germline values: CDR1 SGHRS, CDR2 YFSETQ. The CDR3 has 16 residues. This CDR3 reads CASSPLTAGEGRGYTF.

The chain combines TRBV4-3 with TRBJ2-1; the TCRdb D gene call, TRBD1, has no DNA to confirm it. CDR3 length: 15 residues. CDR1 and CDR2 (germline): LGHNA, YSLEER. The CDR3 sequence: CASSQDGTNYNEQFF.

This sequence joins TRBV18 and TRBJ2-5; TCRdb selects TRBD1, and the lack of DNA leaves this call unchecked. Germline CDR1 and CDR2: KGHSH and LQKENI. The CDR3 has 14 residues. CDR3 loop: CASSPGRGQETQYF.

This sequence joins TRBV5-1 and TRBJ2-5; the D gene TCRdb calls, TRBD1, cannot be checked with no DNA. Germline lookup yields CDR1 SGHRS and CDR2 YFSETQ. This CDR3 spans 14 amino acids. This CDR3 reads CASDRGGTQETQYF.